This T cell receptor beta chain originates from a study of cytomegalovirus exposure and HLA in healthy donors. Study findings and constraints: The classifier, whose performance was assessed in both the original and validation cohorts, reportedly diagnosed cytomegalovirus status with high specificity and sensitivity. Rarity held for most TCR sequences, but there were some public TCRs that occurred in many donors.

The PCR contained 60 Vbeta and 13 Jbeta primers. Produced via immunoSEQ multiplex PCR; TCRdb's table is partial and in-frame only. The sample lists about 120,000 clones, approximately 65% occurring once. Healthy bone marrow donors made up the donor group. With respect to this clone: Antigen: not known.

Sample: PBMCs. The source of this sequence is a man aged 18 to 35 in good health and CMV-seronegative.

This CDR3 is CASSYSSTGGEQYF. Written as DNA, the CDR3 is TGTGCCAGCAGTTACTCATCGACAGGGGGAGAGCAGTACTTC. The rearrangement uses TRBV6-5 and TRBJ2-7; TRBD1 aligns across 9 bases. Looked up from germline, CDR1 is MNHEY and CDR2 is SVGAGI. There are 14 residues in the CDR3. The junction had 4 bases not matched to a gene; V was cut back by 0 bases and J by 7 bases.